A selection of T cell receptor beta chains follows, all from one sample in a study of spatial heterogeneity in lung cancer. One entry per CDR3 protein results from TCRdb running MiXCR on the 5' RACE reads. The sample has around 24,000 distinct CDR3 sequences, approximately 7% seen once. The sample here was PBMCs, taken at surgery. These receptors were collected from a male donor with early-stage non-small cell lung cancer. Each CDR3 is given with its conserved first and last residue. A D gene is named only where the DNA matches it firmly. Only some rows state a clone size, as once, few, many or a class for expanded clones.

CDR3 DNA: TGTGCCAGCAGCCAAGAAGTGCGACAGGGTAATCGGATGAGCAATCAGCCCCAGCATTTT
CDR3 protein: CASSQEVRQGNRMSNQPQHF
V gene: TRBV3-1
D gene: TRBD1
clone size: few
J gene: TRBJ1-5

CDR3 DNA: TGCAGTGCACTCAGGGTTAATGGTGAAAAACTGTTTTTT
CDR3 protein: CSALRVNGEKLFF
V gene: TRBV20-1
D gene: NA
clone size: many
J gene: TRBJ1-4

CDR3 DNA: TGTGCTAGTGCCTTGGCCGTAATCTCCTACAATGAGCAGTTCTTC
CDR3 protein: CASALAVISYNEQFF
V gene: TRBV12-5
D gene: NA
clone size: few
J gene: TRBJ2-1

CDR3 DNA: TGTGCCAGCAGAGCTACTCACCGCAGGGGCCCTAGGCCCGGGGGAAGAAACACCGGGGAGCTGTTTTTT
CDR3 protein: CASRATHRRGPRPGGRNTGELFF
V gene: TRBV3-1
D gene: NA
clone size: NA
J gene: TRBJ2-2

CDR3 DNA: TGCGCCAGCAGCTTGGAAGGGGGGACTAGCCTGCGCACCGGGGAGCTGTTTTTT
CDR3 protein: CASSLEGGTSLRTGELFF
V gene: TRBV5-1
D gene: TRBD2
clone size: many
J gene: TRBJ2-2

CDR3 DNA: TGCAGTGCTAGCGCCGGGAATGGCTACACCTTC
CDR3 protein: CSASAGNGYTF
V gene: TRBV20-1
D gene: NA
clone size: many
J gene: TRBJ1-2

CDR3 DNA: TGTGCCAGCAGCCCCGGACAGGGGCGATCGAACACCGGGGAGCTGTTTTTT
CDR3 protein: CASSPGQGRSNTGELFF
V gene: TRBV7-2
D gene: TRBD1
clone size: many
J gene: TRBJ2-2

CDR3 DNA: TGTGCCAGCCTTGGGACTAGCGGGAGGTGGGACCAAGAGACCCAGTACTTC
CDR3 protein: CASLGTSGRWDQETQYF
V gene: TRBV28
D gene: TRBD2
clone size: many
J gene: TRBJ2-5

CDR3 DNA: TGTGCCAGCAGTGAATCACCTAGCGGACAAGAGACCCAGTACTTC
CDR3 protein: CASSESPSGQETQYF
V gene: TRBV2
D gene: TRBD2
clone size: NA
J gene: TRBJ2-5

CDR3 DNA: TGTGCCAGCAGTAATACTGAGACTGAAGCTTTCTTT
CDR3 protein: CASSNTETEAFF
V gene: TRBV11-2
D gene: NA
clone size: many
J gene: TRBJ1-1

CDR3 DNA: TGTGCCAGCAGTTTCACTCGGGGGACCGGGGAGCTGTTTTTT
CDR3 protein: CASSFTRGTGELFF
V gene: TRBV12-3/TRBV12-4
D gene: NA
clone size: few
J gene: TRBJ2-2

CDR3 DNA: TGTGCCAGCAGCTCTCGACAAGTCAATGAGCAGTTCTTC
CDR3 protein: CASSSRQVNEQFF
V gene: TRBV11-2
D gene: NA
clone size: many
J gene: TRBJ2-1

CDR3 DNA: TGTGCCACCCTGGTTCGGGAGACCGGGGAGCTGTTTTTT
CDR3 protein: CATLVRETGELFF
V gene: TRBV12-3/TRBV12-4
D gene: NA
clone size: many
J gene: TRBJ2-2

CDR3 DNA: TGTGCCAGCAGTCCCCTCCTGAGCTCCTACAATGAGCAGTTCTTC
CDR3 protein: CASSPLLSSYNEQFF
V gene: TRBV28
D gene: NA
clone size: medium-sized
J gene: TRBJ2-1

CDR3 DNA: TGTGCCAGCAGTCCCCAGCGTCGGAACACCGGGGAGCTGTTTTTT
CDR3 protein: CASSPQRRNTGELFF
V gene: TRBV6-2/TRBV6-3
D gene: NA
clone size: few
J gene: TRBJ2-2

CDR3 DNA: TGTGCCAGCTCACCCCCAGCGGCTGGACCCAAAAACATTCAGTACTTC
CDR3 protein: CASSPPAAGPKNIQYF
V gene: TRBV18
D gene: NA
clone size: many
J gene: TRBJ2-4

CDR3 DNA: TGTGCCAGCAGTTTACTGGGGGGGGTCGGGGCCAACGTCCTGACTTTC
CDR3 protein: CASSLLGGVGANVLTF
V gene: TRBV27
D gene: TRBD2
clone size: NA
J gene: TRBJ2-6

CDR3 DNA: TGTGCCAGCAGTGGGGGGGGCGATCCAAATTCACCCCTCCACTTT
CDR3 protein: CASSGGGDPNSPLHF
V gene: TRBV28
D gene: NA
clone size: many
J gene: TRBJ1-6

CDR3 DNA: TGCAGTGCCAGGCGGGGGATCGAGCCCCAGCATTTT
CDR3 protein: CSARRGIEPQHF
V gene: TRBV20-1
D gene: NA
clone size: many
J gene: TRBJ1-5

CDR3 DNA: TGTGCCAGCAGCCAAGGCTTTTCTGGGGCCAACGTCCTGACTTTC
CDR3 protein: CASSQGFSGANVLTF
V gene: TRBV3-1
D gene: NA
clone size: NA
J gene: TRBJ2-6

CDR3 DNA: TGTGCCAGCAGGCTTACACCGAACACTGAAGCTTTCTTT
CDR3 protein: CASRLTPNTEAFF
V gene: TRBV28
D gene: NA
clone size: many
J gene: TRBJ1-1

CDR3 DNA: TGTGCCAGCAGTCCTACAGGGTCCTATGGCTACGAGCAGTACTTC
CDR3 protein: CASSPTGSYGYEQYF
V gene: TRBV27
D gene: NA
clone size: many
J gene: TRBJ2-7

CDR3 DNA: TGTGCCAGCAGCTTACAGGACGAACTAAATGAGCAGTTCTTC
CDR3 protein: CASSLQDELNEQFF
V gene: TRBV7-8
D gene: NA
clone size: NA
J gene: TRBJ2-1

CDR3 DNA: TGTGCCAGCAGCCAAGATTCCACAGGCCTAACTAACTATGGCTACACCTTC
CDR3 protein: CASSQDSTGLTNYGYTF
V gene: TRBV3-1
D gene: NA
clone size: many
J gene: TRBJ1-2

CDR3 DNA: TGTGCCAGCAGCCCCTCCCGACAGGCTGAAGCTTTCTTT
CDR3 protein: CASSPSRQAEAFF
V gene: TRBV7-3
D gene: NA
clone size: many
J gene: TRBJ1-1

CDR3 DNA: TGTGCCAGCTCACTAGAGCTAGCCCACCCAGGGACCCAGTACTTC
CDR3 protein: CASSLELAHPGTQYF
V gene: TRBV18
D gene: NA
clone size: few
J gene: TRBJ2-5

CDR3 DNA: TGTGCCAGCAGCCAGACACACAGCAATCAGCCCCAGCATTTT
CDR3 protein: CASSQTHSNQPQHF
V gene: TRBV7-2
D gene: NA
clone size: many
J gene: TRBJ1-5

CDR3 DNA: TGCGCCAGCAGGCGGGGGAACCAAGAGACCCAGTACTTC
CDR3 protein: CASRRGNQETQYF
V gene: TRBV10-2
D gene: TRBD2
clone size: few
J gene: TRBJ2-5

CDR3 DNA: TGCAGTGCGGACAGTGATCAGGATAATTCACCCCTCCACTTT
CDR3 protein: CSADSDQDNSPLHF
V gene: TRBV20-1
D gene: NA
clone size: many
J gene: TRBJ1-6

CDR3 DNA: TGCGCCAGCAGCTTGGTCCTATCTGGGGCCAACGTCCTGACTTTC
CDR3 protein: CASSLVLSGANVLTF
V gene: TRBV5-1
D gene: NA
clone size: many
J gene: TRBJ2-6

CDR3 DNA: TGTGCCAGTAGATGGGGGGAGACCCAGTACTTC
CDR3 protein: CASRWGETQYF
V gene: TRBV19
D gene: NA
clone size: medium-sized
J gene: TRBJ2-5

CDR3 DNA: TGTGCCAGCAGTGAATTTACCCAGTACTTC
CDR3 protein: CASSEFTQYF
V gene: TRBV6-1
D gene: NA
clone size: NA
J gene: TRBJ2-5

CDR3 DNA: TGCAGTGCTAGAGGCCCGACCACGAACACCGGGGAGCTGTTTTTT
CDR3 protein: CSARGPTTNTGELFF
V gene: TRBV20-1
D gene: NA
clone size: few
J gene: TRBJ2-2

CDR3 DNA: TGTGCCATCAGGCGGGGAGGGGGTATTGAAGATACGCAGTATTTT
CDR3 protein: CAIRRGGGIEDTQYF
V gene: TRBV10-3
D gene: NA
clone size: many
J gene: TRBJ2-3

CDR3 DNA: TGCGCCAGCAGCCCCTGGGTAGCGGGAGGAGAGACCCAGTACTTC
CDR3 protein: CASSPWVAGGETQYF
V gene: TRBV5-1
D gene: TRBD2
clone size: few
J gene: TRBJ2-5

CDR3 DNA: TGTGCCAGCAGTTCCGGACGGAGCTATGGCTACACCTTC
CDR3 protein: CASSSGRSYGYTF
V gene: TRBV12-3/TRBV12-4
D gene: NA
clone size: medium-sized
J gene: TRBJ1-2

CDR3 DNA: TGTGCCAGCAGTTTGGCTACGGGAGGGAGCTCCTACGAGCAGTACTTC
CDR3 protein: CASSLATGGSSYEQYF
V gene: TRBV12-3/TRBV12-4
D gene: TRBD2
clone size: NA
J gene: TRBJ2-7

CDR3 DNA: TGTGCCAGCAGCTTAGGGACCGTAGTCACAGATACGCAGTATTTT
CDR3 protein: CASSLGTVVTDTQYF
V gene: TRBV7-9
D gene: NA
clone size: few
J gene: TRBJ2-3

CDR3 DNA: TGCAGTGCTAGGAAGGCTAGCCGAGCTTACAATGAGCAGTTCTTC
CDR3 protein: CSARKASRAYNEQFF
V gene: TRBV20-1
D gene: NA
clone size: many
J gene: TRBJ2-1

CDR3 DNA: TGTGCCAGCTCACCACGGGAACTAGGGCGGTTCTATGAGCAGTTCTTC
CDR3 protein: CASSPRELGRFYEQFF
V gene: TRBV18
D gene: NA
clone size: many
J gene: TRBJ2-1